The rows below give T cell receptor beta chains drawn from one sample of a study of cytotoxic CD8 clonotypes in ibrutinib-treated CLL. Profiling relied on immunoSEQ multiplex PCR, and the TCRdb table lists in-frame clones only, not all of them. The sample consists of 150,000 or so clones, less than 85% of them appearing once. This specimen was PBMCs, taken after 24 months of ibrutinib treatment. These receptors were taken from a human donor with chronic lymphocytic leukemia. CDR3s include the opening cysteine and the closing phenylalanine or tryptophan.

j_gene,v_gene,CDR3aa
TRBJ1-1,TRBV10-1,CASSARGGNTEAFF
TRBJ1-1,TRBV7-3,CASSLRSVKNTEAFF
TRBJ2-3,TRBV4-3,CASSHYLAGGADTQYF
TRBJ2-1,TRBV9,CASSVSGTSINEQFF
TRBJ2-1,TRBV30,CAWCPGGRQYNEQFF
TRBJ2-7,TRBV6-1,CASSEAGTGSYEQYF
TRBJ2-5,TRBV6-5,CASSPSKRNLETQYF
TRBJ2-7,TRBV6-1,CASSERPIGTYEQYF
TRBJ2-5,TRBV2,CASSETYDIRLTQYF
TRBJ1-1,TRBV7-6,CASSLDTDSRKAFF
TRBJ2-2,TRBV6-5,CASSSERGTGELFF
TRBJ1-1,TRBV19,CASSIGKTEAFF
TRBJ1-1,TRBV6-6,CASSQTGFRNTEAFF
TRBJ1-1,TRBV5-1,CASSLGHSNTEAFF
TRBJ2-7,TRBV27,CASTGTGKFGEQYF
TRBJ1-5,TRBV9,CASSAAGSSNQPQHF
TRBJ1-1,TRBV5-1,CASSLWTLRQNTEAFF
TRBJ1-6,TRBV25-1,CASSEYGTESSPLHF
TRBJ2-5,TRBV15,CATSPDPQETQYF
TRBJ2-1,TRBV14,CASSPAGSGLNEQFF
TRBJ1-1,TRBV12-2,CASRLVRGSPTEAFF
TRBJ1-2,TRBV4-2,CASSQDGCGYTF
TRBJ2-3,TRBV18,CASSRTSGDTQYF
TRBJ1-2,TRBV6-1,CASSPGRGANYGYTF
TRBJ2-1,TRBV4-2,CASSHYPGTSGTRYNEQFF
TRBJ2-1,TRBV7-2,CASKGTTRHNEQFF
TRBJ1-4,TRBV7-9,CASSPQGAREKLFF
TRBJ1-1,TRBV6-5,CASSYAGRNTEAFF
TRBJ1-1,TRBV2,CASTPTELNTEAFF
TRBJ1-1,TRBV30,CAWSVLRTNWNTEAFF
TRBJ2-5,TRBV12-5,CASGMGLAETQYF
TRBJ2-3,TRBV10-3,CAISESPGLAGGSTDTQYF
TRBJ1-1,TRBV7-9,CASSLRGFTEAFF
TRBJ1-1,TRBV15,CATSSLQGRAFF
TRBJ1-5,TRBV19,CATERTGVNQPQHF
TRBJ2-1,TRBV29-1,CSVEPSRTSPNEQFF